One sample yielded the 28 T cell receptor beta chains listed below, sequenced in a study of shared clonotypes between healthy human individuals. The data were produced by immunoSEQ multiplex PCR, yet TCRdb's version contains in-frame clones alone and is incomplete. The sample has about 2,500,000 clones; roughly 92% are singletons. The sequencing input was naive CD4+ T cells sorted from blood. The subset here: CD45RA+ positively selected. The origin of the receptors is a man younger than 35 in good health.

In this sample, this clone turned up once. The chain employs TRBV2 and TRBJ2-1; TRBD2 aligns across 9 bases. J was trimmed by 12 bases and V by 7 bases; bases with no gene match: 4. From germline, CDR1 is SNHLY and CDR2 FYNNEI. The length of the CDR3 is 11 residues. DNA for the CDR3: TGTGCCAGCATTGCGGGAGGGGTGCAGTTCTTC. It specifies CASIAGGVQFF.

V usage is TRBV7-9 and J usage is TRBJ2-7; no clear D. The length of the CDR3 is 14 residues. The germline V gene has CDR1 SEHNR and CDR2 FQNEAQ (reference sequence). Trimming left V 1 base short and J 3 bases short, with 10 bases between. CDR3 sequence reads: CASSLGVPYYEQYF. In DNA form, the CDR3 reads TGTGCCAGCAGCTTAGGTGTTCCCTACTACGAGCAGTACTTC.

This chain joins TRBV5-1 and TRBJ1-1; 7 bases match TRBD1. This CDR3 is 13 amino acids long. With V trimmed by 4 bases and J by 7 bases, 7 bases remained unmatched. CDR1 SGHRS and CDR2 YFSETQ come from the germline V gene. Here the CDR3 reads CASSPTGLGEAFF. The CDR3 DNA follows: TGCGCCAGCAGCCCGACAGGGCTAGGTGAAGCTTTCTTT.

This rearrangement joins TRBV10-1 to TRBJ2-2; unclear D gene. Trimming pared 3 bases from V and 7 bases from J, leaving 6 bases between. CDR3 size: 12 residues. CDR1 and CDR2 (germline): WNHNN, SYGVQD (reference sequence). This CDR3 is CASSESVGELFF. DNA of the CDR3: TGCGCCAGCAGTGAAAGTGTCGGGGAGCTGTTTTTT.

The chain joins TRBV4-3 to TRBJ1-4; 8 positions match TRBD1. The junction had 3 bases not matched to a gene; V was cut back by 2 bases and J by 4 bases. This CDR3 has 15 amino acids. Per the germline V gene, CDR1 is LGHNA and CDR2 is YSLEER. The DNA for the CDR3 is TGCGCCAGCAGCCAAAACAGGGGGTTTAATGAAAAACTGTTTTTT. It codes for CASSQNRGFNEKLFF.

This clone appeared a few times. The genes are TRBV2 and TRBJ2-7; the match to TRBD1 covers 8 bases. The CDR3 covers 12 residues. The V gene end was trimmed by 6 bases and the J gene end by 5 bases; junction bases not matched to a gene: 3. Germline CDR1 and CDR2: SNHLY and FYNNEI. CDR3 in amino acids: CASREDRDEQYF. In DNA, the CDR3 is TGTGCCAGCAGGGAGGACAGGGACGAGCAGTACTTC.

The chain has TRBV4-1 and TRBJ2-3; TRBD1 agrees at 7 bases. V lost 4 bases, J lost 0 bases, and 4 bases stayed unmatched. CDR3 length: 15 amino acids. Germline V gene data show CDR1 as MGHRA and CDR2 as YSYEKL. CDR3 DNA sequence: TGCGCCAGCAGCCGACAGGGACCTAGCACAGATACGCAGTATTTT. It encodes CASSRQGPSTDTQYF.

The V call is TRBV4-1, the J call TRBJ2-7; weak D call: TRBD2 (5 bases). Trimming cost V 2 bases and J 11 bases, with 16 bases left between them. CDR3 length: 13 amino acids. The germline gives CDR1 MGHRA, CDR2 YSYEKL. The CDR3 sequence is CASSQNDWSSKYF. In nucleotides, the CDR3 is TGCGCCAGCAGCCAAAACGATTGGTCTAGCAAGTACTTC.

The rearrangement joins TRBV25-1 to TRBJ2-3; the match to TRBD2 covers 9 bases. The CDR3 is made up of 15 amino acids. The V gene's germline CDR1 is MGHDK and CDR2 SYGVNS. Trimming removed 6 bases from V and 0 bases from J; junction bases left unmatched: 4. Here the CDR3 DNA reads TGTGCCAGCAGCATTACTAGCGGGAGCACAGATACGCAGTATTTT. Amino acids: CASSITSGSTDTQYF.

The chain links TRBV6-6 to TRBJ2-1; D is perhaps TRBD1 (6 bases). Trimming left V 10 bases short and J 10 bases short, with 20 bases between. This CDR3 spans 13 amino acids. Germline CDR1 is MNHNY and CDR2 is SVGAGI (reference sequence). CDR3 sequence (DNA): TGTGCCATCGTCGGGACACGGCCCGGGGAGCAGTTCTTC. Translation: CAIVGTRPGEQFF.

The chain carries TRBV7-9 and TRBJ2-3, with D uncertain. CDR1 is SEHNR, CDR2 FQNEAQ, per germline (reference sequence). The V and J ends lost 3 bases and 1 base respectively, with 11 bases between them. The CDR3 is 15 amino acids. The CDR3 protein is CASSLYLAGTDTQYF. The CDR3 nucleotides are TGTGCCAGCAGCTTGTACTTGGCAGGCACAGATACGCAGTATTTT.

About this clone itself: This specimen includes other DNA sequences encoding the same CDR3. V and J are TRBV10-3 and TRBJ2-7, with 8 bases identical to TRBD1. Germline V gives CDR1 ENHRY, CDR2 SYGVKD. The CDR3 length is 14 residues. Unmatched junction bases numbered 4, after V lost 6 bases and J lost 0 bases. The CDR3 region is CAIRRTGSSYEQYF. CDR3 DNA: TGTGCCATCAGAAGGACAGGGAGCTCCTACGAGCAGTACTTC.

A single count supports this clone. The gene calls are TRBV10-1 and TRBJ1-1; D is undetermined. V lost 4 bases, J lost 1 base, and 7 bases lay in between. CDR3 length: 13 amino acids. The germline CDR1 and CDR2 sequences are WNHNN and SYGVQD (reference sequence). This chain's CDR3 is CASSAHPNTEAFF. The CDR3 DNA reads as TGCGCCAGCAGTGCTCATCCGAACACTGAAGCTTTCTTT.

The J gene is TRBJ2-7, the V gene TRBV7-9, with D uncertain. The CDR3 is made up of 13 amino acids. V lost 8 bases to trimming and J lost 2 bases, with 13 bases between them. The V gene's germline CDR1 is SEHNR and CDR2 FQNEAQ (reference sequence). The CDR3 reads CASGRGSTYEQYF. CDR3 coding DNA: TGTGCCAGCGGCCGCGGCTCTACCTACGAGCAGTACTTC. The whole variable domain, remainder taken from reference TRBV7-9 and TRBJ2-7, is DTGVSQNPRHKITKRGQNVTFRCDPISEHNRLYWYRQTLGQGPEFLTYFQNEAQLEKSRLLSDRFSAERPKGSFSTLEIQRTEQGDSAMYLCASGRGSTYEQYFGPGTRLTVT.

The chain recombines TRBV11-2 with TRBJ2-1; D not resolved. The germline gives CDR1 SGHAT, CDR2 FQNNGV. This CDR3 spans 12 amino acids. V gave up 1 base and J gave up 5 bases, with 3 bases separating them. CDR3 sequence (DNA): TGTGCCAGCAGCTTAGTTAACAATGAGCAGTTCTTC. Its protein product is CASSLVNNEQFF.

The V gene is TRBV9, the J gene TRBJ1-3, with D hard to call. Germline V CDR1 and CDR2: SGDLS, YYNGEE. V was trimmed by 4 bases and J by 2 bases, leaving 4 bases between them. This CDR3 contains 12 residues. DNA for the CDR3: TGTGCCAGCAGCAACACTGGAAACACCATATATTTT. This codes for CASSNTGNTIYF.

The chain employs TRBV9 and TRBJ2-7; D unresolved. Trimming pared 3 bases from V and 7 bases from J, leaving 14 bases between. CDR1 and CDR2 (germline): SGDLS, YYNGEE. This CDR3 has 13 residues. CDR3 DNA sequence: TGTGCCAGCAGCGAAGAAGGACGGCGGGAGCAGTACTTC. It specifies CASSEEGRREQYF.

The gene calls are TRBV29-1 and TRBJ1-2; 11 positions agree with TRBD1. Germline CDR1 SQVTM, CDR2 ANQGSEA. The CDR3 contains 13 residues. The trim removed 5 bases at V and 7 bases at J, leaving 6 bases unmatched. CDR3 in DNA: TGCAGCGTTCGGGGACAGGGGGGTCCTGGCTACACCTTC. Translating it yields CSVRGQGGPGYTF.

This chain links TRBV6-5 with TRBJ2-5; 8 positions agree with TRBD2. V gave up 4 bases and J gave up 5 bases; unmatched junction bases: 6. Germline V lookup: CDR1 MNHEY, CDR2 SVGAGI. The CDR3 covers 14 residues. CDR3 amino acids: CASSSGGLGETQYF. CDR3 nucleotides: TGTGCCAGCAGTTCGGGGGGACTAGGCGAGACCCAGTACTTC.

This clone was detected once. V and J are TRBV6-6 and TRBJ1-4; D is unclear. The CDR3 consists of 15 residues. Trimming took 8 bases from V and 0 from J, leaving 13 bases between them. The germline gives CDR1 MNHNY, CDR2 SVGAGI (reference sequence). The CDR3 protein is CASVVSLTTNEKLFF. The CDR3 DNA reads as TGTGCCAGCGTCGTTAGTCTTACAACTAATGAAAAACTGTTTTTT.

V usage is TRBV6-1 and J usage is TRBJ2-5; perhaps TRBD1 as D (6 bases). Germline V gives CDR1 MNHNS, CDR2 SASEGT. The CDR3 has 13 amino acids. V was pared by 5 bases and J by 5 bases, with 12 bases between. Here the CDR3 reads CASSKQGPETQYF. CDR3 sequence (DNA): TGTGCCAGCAGTAAACAGGGACCCGAGACCCAGTACTTC.

CDR3 bases: TGTGCCAGCAGCCCGCAGACGGCCATTAATTCACCCCTCCACTTT. Protein: CASSPQTAINSPLHF. The chain joins TRBV5-5 to TRBJ1-6; D unresolved. The CDR3 loop spans 15 amino acids. V was cut by 4 bases and J by 6 bases, with 14 bases left in between. Germline CDR1 reads SGHKS; CDR2 reads YYEKEE (reference sequence).

The chain joins TRBV6-6 to TRBJ1-1, with 8 bases lining up with TRBD1. The CDR3 spans 13 residues. Germline V gene lookup returns CDR1 MNHNY and CDR2 SVGAGI (reference sequence). Losses at the gene ends were 6 bases for V and 0 bases for J; bases not matched to a gene: 0. The CDR3 sequence: CASRDRVNTEAFF. The CDR3, as DNA: TGTGCCAGCAGGGACAGGGTGAACACTGAAGCTTTCTTT.

The V and J genes are TRBV19 and TRBJ2-2; 9 positions match TRBD2. Germline CDR1 is LNHDA and CDR2 is SQIVND (reference sequence). The CDR3 has 18 residues. V shed 6 bases, J shed 1 base, and the junction held 12 bases outside the gene matches. CDR3: CASSNILGLARNTGELFF. CDR3 nucleotides: TGTGCCAGTAGCAACATCCTCGGACTAGCGCGGAACACCGGGGAGCTGTTTTTT.

J is TRBJ1-1 and V is TRBV11-2, with D uncertain. The CDR3 sequence is 13 residues long. Looked up from germline, CDR1 is SGHAT and CDR2 is FQNNGV. V lost 3 bases to trimming and J lost 5 bases, with 10 bases between them. The DNA of the CDR3 is TGTGCCAGCAGCTTTATATTAGAGACTGAAGCTTTCTTT. It translates to CASSFILETEAFF.

The chain has TRBV4-1 and TRBJ2-3, with D possibly TRBD2 on 6 matching bases. The CDR3 spans 16 residues. Germline V gives CDR1 MGHRA, CDR2 YSYEKL. V shed 5 bases and J shed 2 bases, with 17 bases lying between them. The CDR3 bases are TGCGCCAGCAGCAACGGGGCGGGGAGCCCCACAGATACGCAGTATTTT. It codes for CASSNGAGSPTDTQYF.

To note about this clone: Other DNA variants within this sample encode the same CDR3. The gene calls are TRBV7-3 and TRBJ2-5; 7 nucleotides match TRBD2. The CDR3 is made up of 13 amino acids. V gave up 5 bases and J gave up 1 base; unmatched junction bases: 1. Germline V CDR1 and CDR2: SGHTA, FQGTGA. DNA of the CDR3: TGTGCCAGCAGCAGCGGGACCCAAGAGACCCAGTACTTC. Translated: CASSSGTQETQYF.

J is TRBJ1-5 and V is TRBV2; a weak D match, TRBD1 (6 bases). Germline CDR1 SNHLY, CDR2 FYNNEI. The ends were cut back, 7 bases at V and 0 bases at J, with 13 bases in the middle. The CDR3 totals 15 residues. For the CDR3, the DNA is TGTGCCAGCAACAGATACAGGGATAGCAATCAGCCCCAGCATTTT. Its protein product is CASNRYRDSNQPQHF.